One and the same sample provided the 13 T cell receptor beta chains below, sequenced in a study of T-cell memory formation after mild COVID-19. A single record per CDR3 protein comes from TCRdb applying MiXCR to the 5' RACE reads. The repertoire holds 210,000 or so distinct CDR3 sequences, with around 26% as singletons. Sequencing was done on a sample of PBMCs or a T cell subset sorted from them (not recorded which). These receptor sequences come from an adult woman who had mild COVID-19 (a few samples of this study predate the infection). Cell type and time point are not known.

This clonotype was observed a few times. The chain uses TRBV4-3 and TRBJ2-3, with D hard to call. The CDR3 sequence is 15 residues long. Trimming left V 0 bases short and J 0 bases short, with 7 bases between. Germline V gene data show CDR1 as LGHNA and CDR2 as YSLEER. The CDR3 region has the DNA TGCGCCAGCAGCCAAGAATGGATTAGCACAGATACGCAGTATTTT. Translated, it gives CASSQEWISTDTQYF.

This clonotype was picked up one time. This chain connects TRBV4-2 to TRBJ1-5; D is unclear. The germline gives CDR1 LGHNA, CDR2 YNFKEQ. The V end lost 2 bases, the J end lost 0 bases, and 8 bases lay between the germline ends. This CDR3 is built from 15 residues. CDR3 in amino acids: CASSQPGRSNQPQHF. Here the CDR3 DNA reads TGTGCCAGCAGCCAACCCGGACGTAGCAATCAGCCCCAGCATTTT.

This clonotype has just a few counts. CDR3 bases: TGTGCCAGCAGCTTAGGTGCGGGAGTAGCCGAGCAGTACTTC. It is translated as CASSLGAGVAEQYF. The chain uses TRBV7-2 and TRBJ2-7, with TRBD2 matching 7 bases. Losses at the gene ends were 1 base for V and 6 bases for J; bases not matched to a gene: 6. The CDR3 covers 14 residues. Germline CDR1 is SGHTA and CDR2 is FQGNSA.

This clonotype came up a few times. The rearrangement joins TRBV4-1 to TRBJ1-2, with D possibly matching TRBD1 (5 bases). The ends were cut back, 3 bases at V and 0 bases at J, with 8 bases in the middle. The CDR3 loop spans 14 amino acids. CDR1 and CDR2 (germline): MGHRA, YSYEKL. The CDR3 protein is CASSHQTANYGYTF. In DNA, the CDR3 is TGCGCCAGCAGCCACCAGACAGCTAACTATGGCTACACCTTC.

This chain joins TRBV7-9 and TRBJ2-7, with 11 bases fitting TRBD2. CDR3 length equals 13 residues. With V trimmed by 7 bases and J by 2 bases, 1 base remained unmatched. CDR1 and CDR2 (germline): SEHNR, FQNEAQ (reference sequence). The CDR3 DNA reads as TGTGCCAGCACGGGACTAGCGGCCTACGAGCAGTACTTC. Its protein is CASTGLAAYEQYF.

In its sample, this clonotype was seen a few times. The chain joins TRBV2 to TRBJ2-7, with 8 bases matching TRBD1. The junction had 4 bases not matched to a gene; V was cut back by 1 base and J by 2 bases. Per the germline V gene, CDR1 is SNHLY and CDR2 is FYNNEI. This CDR3 comprises 15 residues. This chain's CDR3 is CASSEGRGPTYEQYF. The CDR3 DNA sequence: TGTGCCAGCAGTGAAGGCAGGGGGCCGACCTACGAGCAGTACTTC.

V usage is TRBV10-3 and J usage is TRBJ1-4; D remains ambiguous. From germline, CDR1 is ENHRY and CDR2 SYGVKD. There are 15 residues in the CDR3. With 6 bases removed from V and 1 base from J, the gap between germline ends came to 12 bases. The CDR3 is CAIREDGGTNEKLFF. CDR3 DNA sequence: TGTGCCATCAGGGAGGACGGTGGAACTAATGAAAAACTGTTTTTT.

This rearrangement joins TRBV5-1 to TRBJ1-6; 10 bases are a match to TRBD1. CDR1 is SGHRS, CDR2 YFSETQ, per germline. Losses at the gene ends were 0 bases for V and 10 bases for J; bases not matched to a gene: 10. This CDR3 is built from 17 residues. This CDR3 is CASSLGGTGERKSPLHF. The CDR3 bases are TGCGCCAGCAGCTTGGGCGGGACAGGGGAGCGTAAGTCACCCCTCCACTTT. The full variable domain, with the rest looked up from reference TRBV5-1 and TRBJ1-6, is KAGVTQTPRYLIKTRGQQVTLSCSPISGHRSVSWYQQTPGQGLQFLFEYFSETQRNKGNFPGRFSGRQFSNSRSEMNVSTLELGDSALYLCASSLGGTGERKSPLHFGNGTRLTVT.

This clonotype was detected only a few times. The chain combines TRBV24-1 with TRBJ2-3, with a tentative D call TRBD1 (5 bases). CDR1 and CDR2 (germline): KGHDR, SFDVKD. The CDR3 runs to 15 residues. Between the trimmed V and J ends, which lost 1 base and 1 base, there was a span of 8 bases. In DNA, the CDR3 is TGTGCCACCAGTGATTTAGCCAGGGGCACAGATACGCAGTATTTT. Its translation: CATSDLARGTDTQYF.

V gene TRBV30 combines with J gene TRBJ2-7; D call uncertain. V was cut by 1 base and J by 4 bases, with 14 bases left in between. CDR1 and CDR2 (germline): GTSNPN, SVGIG (reference sequence). CDR3 size: 14 residues. Here the CDR3 reads CAWSAQRKWYEQYF. The CDR3, as DNA: TGTGCCTGGAGTGCACAACGCAAATGGTACGAGCAGTACTTC.

The chain carries TRBV19 and TRBJ2-7; TRBD1 or TRBD2 may be the D gene (5 bases each). Per germline, CDR1 LNHDA and CDR2 SQIVND (reference sequence). The CDR3 has 15 amino acids. With 5 bases removed from V and 3 bases from J, the gap between germline ends came to 17 bases. The CDR3 DNA is TGTGCCAGTAGTTTAAGGACTTGGGGGAACTACGAGCAGTACTTC. Translating it yields CASSLRTWGNYEQYF.

V and J are TRBV29-1 and TRBJ2-7, with D perhaps TRBD1 or TRBD2 (5 bases each). Germline V gives CDR1 SQVTM, CDR2 ANQGSEA. V dropped 3 bases and J dropped 6 bases, with 18 bases sitting between them. The CDR3 has 14 residues. The CDR3 protein is CSVDYRDQGSEQYF. The CDR3 nucleotides are TGCAGCGTTGATTATAGGGACCAGGGATCCGAGCAGTACTTC.

A few counts support this clonotype. This chain joins TRBV25-1 and TRBJ1-6; D may be TRBD1 (5 bases). V dropped 5 bases and J dropped 8 bases, with 10 bases sitting between them. The CDR3 has 13 amino acids. The V gene's germline CDR1 is MGHDK and CDR2 SYGVNS. CDR3 coding DNA: TGTGCCAGCAGTAAAAGAGGGGATTCACCCCTCCACTTT. This sequence encodes CASSKRGDSPLHF.